Here is one T cell receptor (beta chain) with its context. Its antigen remains unknown. The treatment is: oral pan-JAK inhibitor, 5-10 mg twice daily. This sample is part of a study of CD8+ T cells in alopecia areata. Findings and limits, study-wide: Sequencing of scalp samples also captures resident alphabeta T cells of normal skin.

Sequencing templates came from extracted RNA that was reverse transcribed into cDNA. The assay was immunoSEQ multiplex PCR, and TCRdb's table has in-frame clones only and misses some. The sample yields about 190,000 clones, around three fifths seen once. V was shortened by 0 bases and J by 7 bases, with 9 bases between the two germline ends. Germline-derived CDR1 and CDR2 are LGHNA and YSLEER. The CDR3 is 13 amino acids. The specimen was CD4+ T cells sorted from blood, collected at week 24, from a patient treated with tofacitinib. The sequence derives from a human donor with alopecia areata. V and J are TRBV4-3 and TRBJ1-1, with unresolved D. CDR3 DNA sequence: TGCGCCAGCAGCCAAGATCGGGGTTTTGAAGCTTTCTTT. The encoded protein is CASSQDRGFEAFF.